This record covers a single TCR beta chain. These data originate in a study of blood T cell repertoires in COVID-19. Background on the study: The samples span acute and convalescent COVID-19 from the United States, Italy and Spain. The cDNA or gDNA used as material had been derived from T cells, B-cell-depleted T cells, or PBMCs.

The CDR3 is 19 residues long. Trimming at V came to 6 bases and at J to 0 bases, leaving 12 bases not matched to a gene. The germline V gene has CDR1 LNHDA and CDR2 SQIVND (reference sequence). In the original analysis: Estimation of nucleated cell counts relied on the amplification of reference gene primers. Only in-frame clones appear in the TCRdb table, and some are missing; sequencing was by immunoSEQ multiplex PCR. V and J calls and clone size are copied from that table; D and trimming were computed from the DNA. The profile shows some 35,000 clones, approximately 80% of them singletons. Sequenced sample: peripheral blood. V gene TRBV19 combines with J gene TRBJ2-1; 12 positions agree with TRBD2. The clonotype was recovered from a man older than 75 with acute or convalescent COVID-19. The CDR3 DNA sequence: TGTGCCAGTAGAGAACACTGGACTAGCGGGATCGGCTCCTACAATGAGCAGTTCTTC. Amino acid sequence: CASREHWTSGIGSYNEQFF.